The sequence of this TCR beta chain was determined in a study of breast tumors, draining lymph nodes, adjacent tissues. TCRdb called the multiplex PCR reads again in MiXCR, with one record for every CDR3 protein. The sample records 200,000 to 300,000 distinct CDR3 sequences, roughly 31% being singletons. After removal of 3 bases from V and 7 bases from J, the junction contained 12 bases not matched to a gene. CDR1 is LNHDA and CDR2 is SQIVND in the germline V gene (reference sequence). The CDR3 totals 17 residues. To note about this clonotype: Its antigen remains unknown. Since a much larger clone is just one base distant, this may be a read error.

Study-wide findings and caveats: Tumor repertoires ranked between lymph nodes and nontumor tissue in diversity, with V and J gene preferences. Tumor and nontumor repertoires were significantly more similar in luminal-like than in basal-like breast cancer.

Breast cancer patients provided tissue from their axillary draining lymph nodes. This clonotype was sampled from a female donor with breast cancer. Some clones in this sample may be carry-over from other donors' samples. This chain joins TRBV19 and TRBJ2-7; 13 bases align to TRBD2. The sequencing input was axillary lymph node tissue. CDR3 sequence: CASSMTGSPGLAGEQYF. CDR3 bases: TGTGCCAGTAGTATGACAGGCAGCCCGGGACTAGCGGGAGAGCAGTACTTC.